The T cell receptor beta chain described here comes from a study of T cell changes during pregnancy in multiple sclerosis. This table comes from immunoSEQ multiplex PCR, and its TCRdb copy is limited to in-frame clones, with some not included. Altogether 40,000 to 45,000 clones are present, roughly 90% being singletons, with the ten largest covering about 6.7%. Trimming cost V 6 bases and J 1 base; bases outside gene matches: 3. The CDR3 loop spans 15 amino acids. Per germline, CDR1 MNHNS and CDR2 SASEGT. The specimen comprised CD8+ T cells from peripheral blood mononuclear cells, sampled in the third trimester of pregnancy. This clonotype originated in a female donor with multiple sclerosis, enrolled in a pregnancy study. V usage is TRBV6-1 and J usage is TRBJ2-3; TRBD2 matches at 11 bases. CDR3 sequence: CASRPLAGGTDTQYF. CDR3 DNA: TGTGCCAGCAGGCCACTAGCGGGGGGCACAGATACGCAGTATTTT.